These 11 T cell receptor beta chains were sequenced from one sample in a study of T cells in Graves' hyperthyroidism and ophthalmopathy. It was RNA transcripts that yielded the amplified TCR beta CDR3 regions. When the TCR CDR3 underwent first-round RT-PCR, the HTBI primer set was used. A single record per CDR3 protein comes from TCRdb applying MiXCR to the multiplex PCR reads. The sample shows some 800,000 distinct CDR3 sequences, 38% of them seen only once. The sample consisted of blood. The receptors come from a man aged 18 to 30 with Graves' hyperthyroidism.

This clonotype was counted between two and nine times. This sequence joins TRBV7-8 and TRBJ2-2; weak D call: TRBD1 (6 bases). Trimming took off 5 bases at V and 9 bases at J, with 10 bases between the two ends. Germline lookup yields CDR1 SGHVS and CDR2 FQNEAQ. This CDR3 comprises 12 residues. CDR3 nucleotide sequence: TGTGCCAGCAGCCGGGGACAATGGGAGCTGTTTTTT. This gives the protein CASSRGQWELFF.

Many counts were recorded for this clonotype. The rearrangement joins TRBV13 to TRBJ1-2; D is undetermined. CDR1 and CDR2 (germline): PRHDT, FYEKMQ (reference sequence). V lost 4 bases, J lost 4 bases, and 13 bases lay in between. This CDR3 is 14 amino acids long. For the CDR3, the DNA is TGTGCCAGCAGCTCGGGGAGGTCGGTCTATGGCTACACCTTC. The encoded protein is CASSSGRSVYGYTF.

In its sample, this clonotype was seen many times. Sequence at one end of the junction differs from germline and may be a read error. Here the CDR3 reads CSAGDGGYTF. For the CDR3, the DNA is TGCAGTGCTGGAGATGGGGGCTACACCTTC. The gene calls are TRBV20-1 and TRBJ1-2; D is unclear. The CDR3 length is 10 residues. The germline CDR1 and CDR2 sequences are DFQATT and SNEGSKA (reference sequence).

This clonotype has more than one count but fewer than ten. The chain uses TRBV29-1 and TRBJ2-7, with D possibly TRBD1 on 6 matching bases. This CDR3 region has 17 residues. Germline CDR1 is SQVTM and CDR2 is ANQGSEA. V was clipped by 3 bases and J by 2 bases, with 23 bases between them. The CDR3 reads CSVEALRDTDATYEQYF. CDR3 DNA sequence: TGCAGCGTTGAGGCTCTCCGGGACACCGATGCTACCTACGAGCAGTACTTC.

J is TRBJ1-2 and V is TRBV10-3; possible D gene TRBD1, 5 bases. Germline CDR1 and CDR2: ENHRY and SYGVKD. The CDR3 is 15 amino acids. V was clipped by 3 bases and J by 4 bases, with 15 bases between them. CDR3 DNA sequence: TGTGCCATCAGTGAACCAGGGAATTTCCCCTATGGCTACACCTTC. Translated: CAISEPGNFPYGYTF.

The J gene is TRBJ2-7, the V gene TRBV10-3; tentative D call: TRBD2 (6 bases). Germline CDR1 ENHRY, CDR2 SYGVKD. V shed 8 bases and J shed 5 bases, with 19 bases lying between them. The CDR3 totals 14 residues. DNA for the CDR3: TGTGCCATCGCGTATGCAGGGAGGAAGAACGAGCAGTACTTC. Its protein is CAIAYAGRKNEQYF.

V usage is TRBV7-8 and J usage is TRBJ2-7; D possibly corresponds to TRBD1 (6 bases). Germline V gene lookup returns CDR1 SGHVS and CDR2 FQNEAQ. The CDR3 totals 16 residues. V lost 0 bases and J lost 2, with 14 bases in between. The CDR3: CASSLAVHRDAYEQYF. DNA for the CDR3: TGTGCCAGCAGCTTAGCAGTTCACAGGGACGCCTACGAGCAGTACTTC.

A remark on this clonotype: Being one base from a much bigger clone, this may be a read error. The genes are TRBV24-1 and TRBJ2-2; D may be TRBD1 (6 bases). The CDR3 extends over 16 amino acids. Germline assignment: CDR1 KGHDR and CDR2 SFDVKD. The CDR3 DNA reads TGTGCCACCAGTGATTCCAGGGGCACGAACACCGGGGAGCCGTTTTTT. Encoded protein: CATSDSRGTNTGEPFF.

As to this clonotype: This sequence may be a read error, since a much larger clone differs from it by one base. The chain couples TRBV2 to TRBJ1-1, with 9 bases aligning to TRBD1. Germline CDR1 SNHLY, CDR2 FYNNEI. This CDR3 has 12 amino acids. The CDR3 loop is CASTGTGLEASF. As DNA, the CDR3 is TGTGCCAGCACAGGGACAGGGCTCGAAGCTTCCTTT.

This clonotype appeared many times. V gene TRBV2 combines with J gene TRBJ1-2, with D unclear. The ends were cut back, 6 bases at V and 8 bases at J, with 10 bases in the middle. This CDR3 contains 11 residues. Germline V lookup: CDR1 SNHLY, CDR2 FYNNEI. In DNA, the CDR3 is TGTGCCAGCAGCGACACCCTGGGCTACACCTTC. This sequence encodes CASSDTLGYTF.

The rearrangement links TRBV12-3 or TRBV12-4 to TRBJ2-7; D is unclear. CDR3 length: 14 amino acids. The V end lost 6 bases, the J end lost 1 base, and 13 bases lay between the germline ends. The CDR3 nucleotides are TGTGCCAGCAGACAAAAGTACGGTTCCTACGAGCAGTACTTC. It codes for CASRQKYGSYEQYF.